This entry is about one T cell receptor beta chain. The antigen remains unidentified. Primers for the PCR totalled 60 Vbeta and 13 Jbeta. The repertoire was sequenced with immunoSEQ multiplex PCR; TCRdb's copy has only in-frame clones and lacks some. The sample holds about 150,000 clones, 60% to 85% seen once. The sample comes from a study of cytomegalovirus exposure and HLA in healthy donors. Germline V CDR1 and CDR2: SGHAT, FQNNGV. V lost 6 bases to trimming and J lost 3 bases; unmatched junction nucleotides: 4. The CDR3 is 14 amino acids. Study-wide results and limits: Most TCR sequences were rare, but some public TCRs occurred in many donors.

Sequences were obtained from PBMCs. The sequence came from a middle-aged man in good health and CMV-seropositive. The J gene is TRBJ1-2, the V gene TRBV11-2, with TRBD1 matching 10 bases. CDR3 loop: CASRTGGEDYGYTF. DNA of the CDR3: TGTGCCAGCAGGACAGGGGGCGAGGACTATGGCTACACCTTC.